Listed below are T cell receptor beta chains from one sample, sequenced in a study of Ad26.COV2.S vaccination and SARS-CoV-2 variants. Sequencing used immunoSEQ multiplex PCR; TCRdb keeps in-frame clones, though not all of them. The data show about 350,000 clones, with about 91% seen just once and 3% to 4% held by the top ten. The sequencing used peripheral blood, collected after recovery from COVID-19. The receptors stem from a human donor who had recovered from COVID-19. Each CDR3 is given with its conserved first and last residue. The D gene is left open where the match is weak. Size tells how often a clone was seen (once, few, many) or the class of an expanded clone, and some rows leave it out.

v_call,clone_size,d_call,cdr3_length,j_call,cdr3_nt,cdr3_aa
TRBV6-1,few,NA,15,TRBJ1-1,TGTGCCAGCAGTGAATGGGCAGGTTCGAACACTGAAGCTTTCTTT,CASSEWAGSNTEAFF
TRBV19,NA,NA,18,TRBJ2-3,TGTGCCAGTGAACCGGGACTTGGGTCCCCCTTACGCACAGATACGCAGTATTTT,CASEPGLGSPLRTDTQYF
TRBV6-5,once,TRBD2,16,TRBJ2-3,TGTGCCAGCAGTTACTCGGCAGCGGGGATGGGAGATACGCAGTATTTT,CASSYSAAGMGDTQYF
TRBV5-4,NA,TRBD1,14,TRBJ1-5,TGTGCCAGCAGCCCGGGACAGCAGGAAGGGCCCCAGCATTTT,CASSPGQQEGPQHF
TRBV10-1,once,NA,15,TRBJ2-3,TGCGCCAGCAGCCAGGAGGGCGGGGGCACAGATACGCAGTATTTT,CASSQEGGGTDTQYF
TRBV20-1,once,NA,11,TRBJ2-3,TGCAGTGCTAGAGATATGGATACGCAGTATTTT,CSARDMDTQYF
TRBV5-6,NA,NA,14,TRBJ1-1,TGTGCCAGCAGCTTTGGTACAGTCGGACCTGAAGCTTTCTTT,CASSFGTVGPEAFF
TRBV10-2,NA,NA,14,TRBJ1-5,TGCGCCAGCAGTACTGGACAATGGAATCAGCCCCAGCATTTT,CASSTGQWNQPQHF
TRBV11-2,NA,TRBD1,14,TRBJ2-3,TGTGCCAGCAGACCCGGACAGGTGGGAGATACGCAGTATTTT,CASRPGQVGDTQYF
TRBV5-6,NA,NA,12,TRBJ1-1,TGTGCCAGCAGCTTGTCCCAGAGTGAAGCTTTCTTT,CASSLSQSEAFF
TRBV9,NA,NA,15,TRBJ2-1,TGTGCCAGCAGCGCAGATCCGGCAGCGAAGGATGAGCAGTTCTTC,CASSADPAAKDEQFF
TRBV11-2,few,TRBD2,15,TRBJ2-5,TGTGCCAGCAGCCCGTCGCGGGGGGGCCGCGAGACCCAGTACTTC,CASSPSRGGRETQYF
TRBV19,once,NA,15,TRBJ1-6,TGTGCCAGTAGTAGGGGACTGCGACAGAATTCACCCCTCCACTTT,CASSRGLRQNSPLHF
TRBV7-9,NA,NA,12,TRBJ2-3,TGTGCCAGCAGCTTCAACACAGATACGCAGTATTTT,CASSFNTDTQYF
TRBV6-5,NA,TRBD1,16,TRBJ2-1,TGTGCCAGCAGTTACGATGGGACAGGCACCTACAATGAGCAGTTCTTC,CASSYDGTGTYNEQFF
TRBV4-1,NA,NA,13,TRBJ2-3,TGCGCCAGCAGGGCTACTCAGGCAGATACGCAGTATTTT,CASRATQADTQYF
TRBV4-2,NA,TRBD1,14,TRBJ1-5,TGTGCCAGCAGCCAGGGCAGGGGGTACCAGCCCCAGCATTTT,CASSQGRGYQPQHF
TRBV12-3/TRBV12-4,NA,NA,12,TRBJ1-5,TGTGCCAGCAGTTGGGGTAATCAGCCCCAGCATTTT,CASSWGNQPQHF
TRBV5-4,NA,NA,13,TRBJ2-7,TGTGCCAGCAGCTTTAACCCATTTGGGGAGCAGTACTTC,CASSFNPFGEQYF
TRBV6-2/TRBV6-3,few,NA,11,TRBJ1-2,TGTGCCAGCAGTTTGGGACAAGGCTACACCTTC,CASSLGQGYTF
TRBV19,NA,TRBD1,13,TRBJ2-7,TGTGCCAGCACCGGGACAGGGCTCTACGAGCAGTACTTC,CASTGTGLYEQYF
TRBV27,NA,TRBD1,14,TRBJ2-7,TGTGCCAGCAGTTTAGACAGGGGGAGCGACGAGCAGTACTTC,CASSLDRGSDEQYF
TRBV7-2,NA,NA,11,TRBJ1-1,TGTGCCAGCAGCTCGACAGATGAAGCTTTCTTT,CASSSTDEAFF
TRBV6-5,NA,TRBD1,13,TRBJ1-2,TGTGCCAGCAGGATGACAGGGAACTATGGCTACACCTTC,CASRMTGNYGYTF
TRBV7-2,NA,NA,15,TRBJ1-2,TGTGCCAGCAGGGGAGGGGCCAGCACCTCTTATGGCTACACCTTC,CASRGGASTSYGYTF
TRBV5-1,NA,NA,13,TRBJ2-1,TGCGCCAGCAGCTCGGACGGTACCAATGAGCAGTTCTTC,CASSSDGTNEQFF